The rows below give T cell receptor beta chains drawn from one sample of a study of blood T cell repertoires in COVID-19. Libraries were prepared by immunoSEQ multiplex PCR; TCRdb keeps only in-frame clonotypes and omits some of them. Among 50,000 to 70,000 clones listed, about 78% were seen once. Sequencing used peripheral blood. The source is a man between 50 and 59 years old with active or convalescent COVID-19. Each CDR3 is given with its conserved first and last residue. The D gene is left open where the match is weak. The listing skips clone size in some rows; elsewhere it reads once, few, many or a size class.

j_gene | v_gene | d_gene | abundance | CDR3nt | CDR3aa
TRBJ2-3 | TRBV5-1 | TRBD2 | - | TGCGCCAGCAGCTTTACTCTGCGGGAGAGCCCAGATACGCAGTATTTT | CASSFTLRESPDTQYF
TRBJ1-6 | TRBV6-5 | - | - | TGTGCCAGCAGTATGGACAGAGTTTCACCCCTCCACTTT | CASSMDRVSPLHF
TRBJ1-2 | TRBV7-9 | - | - | TGTGCCAGCAGCTTAGAGAGGGCCGCTGGCTACACCTTC | CASSLERAAGYTF
TRBJ2-7 | TRBV12-2 | - | - | TGTGCAAGTCGTTACCGACTAGCGGGGGGTCGTTCTTGGTCCTACGAGCAGTACTTC | CASRYRLAGGRSWSYEQYF
TRBJ2-4 | TRBV19 | TRBD2 | few | TGTGCCAGTAGTATCGGTCCTAGCGGGGGGCCCATTCCCATTCAGTACTTC | CASSIGPSGGPIPIQYF
TRBJ1-1 | TRBV6-5 | - | - | TGTGCCAGCATCCCCGGGTGGTTGGAAGCTTTCTTT | CASIPGWLEAFF
TRBJ2-7 | TRBV5-6 | TRBD2 | - | TGTGCCAGCAGCTGGACTAGCGGGAGTCTTTACGAGCAGTACTTC | CASSWTSGSLYEQYF
TRBJ1-1 | TRBV21-1 | - | few | TGTGCCAGCAGCCCTCGCCTGGCGAACACTGAAGCTTTCTTT | CASSPRLANTEAFF
TRBJ2-4 | TRBV7-2 | TRBD2 | - | TGTGCCAGCAGCTTATGGACTAGCGGGGCAAAAAACATTCAGTACTTC | CASSLWTSGAKNIQYF
TRBJ2-7 | TRBV7-2 | TRBD2 | - | TGTGCCAGCCGGGCGGGAGGGATTTACGAGCAGTACTTC | CASRAGGIYEQYF
TRBJ2-3 | TRBV9 | TRBD1 | - | TGTGCCAGCAGGGACCGGGACAGGGGTACAGATACGCAGTATTTT | CASRDRDRGTDTQYF
TRBJ2-3 | TRBV5-1 | - | - | TGCGCCAGCAGCTTGGAGTGGCGCACAGATACGCAGTATTTT | CASSLEWRTDTQYF
TRBJ1-1 | TRBV2 | - | - | TGTGCCAGCAGGAGCGGTGGACTGGCTGAAGCTTTCTTT | CASRSGGLAEAFF
TRBJ2-2 | TRBV11-2 | - | - | TGTGCCAGCAGCTTAAACGTCGAGGGGGAGCTGTTTTTT | CASSLNVEGELFF
TRBJ1-4 | TRBV4-1 | - | - | TGCGCCAGCAGCCAAGTTCCCTCAGGGAACCTTAATGAAAAACTGTTTTTT | CASSQVPSGNLNEKLFF
TRBJ2-3 | TRBV7-7 | - | - | TGTGCCAGCAGCCGGACAGTGAACACAGATACGCAGTATTTT | CASSRTVNTDTQYF
TRBJ2-2 | TRBV5-4 | TRBD2 | once | TGTGCCAGCAGTAGCGGGGGGGCCGTAGGGGAGCTGTTTTTT | CASSSGGAVGELFF
TRBJ2-1 | TRBV7-7 | - | - | TGTGCTAGCAGCAAAGAGGGGGGGTCCTACAATGAGCAGTTCTTC | CASSKEGGSYNEQFF
TRBJ2-1 | TRBV6-6 | TRBD2 | - | TGTGCCAGCAGCCGTCGAGATTTTGGAGAGCGGGAGACACACGGAAATGAGCAGTTCTTC | CASSRRDFGERETHGNEQFF
TRBJ1-1 | TRBV12-3/TRBV12-4 | TRBD1 | - | TGTGCCAGCAGTCCGGGACAGGAAGCTTTCTTT | CASSPGQEAFF
TRBJ1-2 | TRBV6-2/TRBV6-3 | - | - | TGTGCCAGCAGTTATTCCAGGGAGGACTATGGCTACACCTTC | CASSYSREDYGYTF
TRBJ1-2 | TRBV11-2 | - | - | TGTGCCAGCAGCCCCACAGCAAACTATGGCTACACCTTC | CASSPTANYGYTF
TRBJ1-1 | TRBV29-1 | TRBD1 | - | TGCAGCGTTGCCGGGACAGGGCGGGCGAGGACTGAAGCTTTCTTT | CSVAGTGRARTEAFF
TRBJ2-3 | TRBV12-3/TRBV12-4 | - | - | TGTGCCAGCAGTTTACAAGGCGGGGTCATTGCGTATTTT | CASSLQGGVIAYF
TRBJ1-1 | TRBV2 | - | - | TGTGCCAGCGGCCACAAAGTCAGCCAGGCCACTGAAGCTTTCTTT | CASGHKVSQATEAFF
TRBJ2-4 | TRBV19 | TRBD2 | - | TGTGCCAGTAGTTATAGGGTAGCGGGGGAAAACATTCAGTACTTC | CASSYRVAGENIQYF
TRBJ2-2 | TRBV7-6 | TRBD1 | - | TGTGCCAGCAGCCCCCGACAGGGGGCTACCGGGGAGCTGTTTTTT | CASSPRQGATGELFF